The 23 T cell receptor beta chains below all came from one sample that was sequenced in a study of blood T cells in healthy people across ages. Primers used in a second PCR of roughly 6 to 12 cycles were a sample-barcoded 5' primer and a J-beta primer mix. Using its own MiXCR run on the 5' RACE reads, TCRdb lists one record per CDR3 protein. This sample has approximately 1.5 million distinct CDR3 sequences, with almost 35% found just once. Sequencing was performed on blood. The receptors were sampled from a woman aged 25-40 years in good health.

This clonotype was seen a handful of times. This chain connects TRBV4-2 to TRBJ1-2; D is possibly TRBD1 (5 bases). The CDR3 consists of 16 residues. Looked up from germline, CDR1 is LGHNA and CDR2 is YNFKEQ. V was clipped by 1 base and J by 5 bases, with 17 bases between them. CDR3 region: CASSQASIGAGYGYTF. The DNA for the CDR3 is TGTGCCAGCAGCCAAGCATCGATTGGGGCAGGGTATGGCTACACCTTC.

This rearrangement joins TRBV5-1 to TRBJ2-5; D is perhaps TRBD1 (5 bases). V lost 4 bases to trimming and J lost 5 bases, with 15 bases between them. In germline, CDR1 is SGHRS, CDR2 YFSETQ. The CDR3 extends over 14 amino acids. In DNA, the CDR3 is TGCGCCAGCAGCCAGGGTGGGGCCCGGGAGACCCAGTACTTC. Encoded protein: CASSQGGARETQYF.

The J gene is TRBJ1-2, the V gene TRBV27; D might be TRBD1 (6 bases). The CDR3 loop spans 16 amino acids. V lost 3 bases, J lost 5 bases, and 19 bases lay in between. From germline, CDR1 is MNHEY and CDR2 SMNVEV (reference sequence). CDR3 region: CASSLGTGFGLYGYTF. For the CDR3, the DNA is TGTGCCAGCAGTTTGGGCACAGGGTTCGGGTTATATGGCTACACCTTC.

The V call is TRBV28, the J call TRBJ2-5; 8 nucleotides agree with TRBD1. Germline CDR1 reads MDHEN; CDR2 reads SYDVKM. The CDR3 runs 16 residues. V was pared by 2 bases and J by 5 bases, with 10 bases of the junction left unmatched. CDR3 sequence reads: CASSLNWAGGWETQYF. CDR3 DNA sequence: TGTGCCAGCAGTTTAAACTGGGCAGGGGGCTGGGAGACCCAGTACTTC.

A word on this clonotype: Just one base apart from a much larger clone, this may be a read error. The chain uses TRBV4-1 and TRBJ2-5; D unclear. Germline V lookup: CDR1 MGHRA, CDR2 YSYEKL. The CDR3 is 16 residues long. With 7 bases removed from V and 2 bases from J, the gap between germline ends came to 20 bases. The CDR3 DNA reads as TGCGCCAGCAAGAATTCCCGAAGCGACCTACAAGAGACCCAGTACTTC. Protein: CASKNSRSDLQETQYF.

This clonotype has a handful of counts. The chain employs TRBV10-3 and TRBJ1-2; tentative D call: TRBD1 (6 bases). Germline values: CDR1 ENHRY, CDR2 SYGVKD. Trimming cost V 0 bases and J 7 bases, with 12 bases left between them. The CDR3 consists of 14 residues. The CDR3 sequence is CAISESGTYRGYTF. Here the CDR3 DNA reads TGTGCCATCAGTGAGTCCGGGACATATCGTGGCTACACCTTC.

With respect to this clonotype: The junction and the germline gene differ at one end; a read error may be behind it. The V and J genes are TRBV24-1 and TRBJ2-5, with D hard to call. In germline, CDR1 is KGHDR, CDR2 SFDVKD. CDR3 size: 16 residues. The CDR3 is CTTSEWALGVQETQYF. CDR3 sequence (DNA): TGTACCACCAGTGAGTGGGCTTTAGGAGTGCAAGAGACCCAGTACTTC.

This clonotype was detected once. V is TRBV28 and J is TRBJ1-1, with D unresolved. CDR1 and CDR2 (germline): MDHEN, SYDVKM. V was trimmed by 6 bases and J by 4 bases, leaving 15 bases between them. CDR3 length: 14 residues. DNA for the CDR3: TGTGCCAGCAGCACCACGGTGTCCCGCACTGAAGCTTTCTTT. Amino acids: CASSTTVSRTEAFF.

This sequence joins TRBV20-1 and TRBJ1-2, with D perhaps TRBD1 (5 bases). There are 14 residues in the CDR3. Trimming cost V 2 bases and J 1 base, with 11 bases left between them. Germline V gene data show CDR1 as DFQATT and CDR2 as SNEGSKA (reference sequence). The CDR3 protein is CSARLKDINYGYTF. The DNA for the CDR3 is TGCAGTGCTAGACTAAAGGACATTAACTATGGCTACACCTTC.

The chain joins TRBV20-1 to TRBJ2-7; 9 nucleotides align to TRBD1. The CDR3 consists of 15 residues. CDR1 and CDR2 from the germline V gene are DFQATT and SNEGSKA (reference sequence). V lost 0 bases, J lost 5 bases, and 8 bases stayed unmatched. CDR3 nucleotide sequence: TGCAGTGCTAGAGATCCCGGGACAGGGTATAACGAGCAGTACTTC. It yields the protein CSARDPGTGYNEQYF.

Remarks on this clonotype: The junction departs from the called germline gene at one end, perhaps through a read error. V gene TRBV11-2 combines with J gene TRBJ2-1, with 8 bases that match TRBD2. The CDR3 has 15 residues. Germline CDR1 reads SGHAT; CDR2 reads FQNNGV. The DNA of the CDR3 is TGTGCCAGCAGCTTGGGAACTAGCGGTTACAATGGGCAGTTCTTC. Protein product: CASSLGTSGYNGQFF.

This clonotype was recorded a few times. J is TRBJ2-7 and V is TRBV7-9; D perhaps matches TRBD2 (6 bases). The CDR3 contains 16 residues. The V gene's germline CDR1 is SEHNR and CDR2 FQNEAQ (reference sequence). The V end lost 3 bases, the J end lost 1 base, and 16 bases lay between the germline ends. The CDR3 loop is CASSFMGDGGSYEQYF. In DNA form, the CDR3 reads TGTGCCAGCAGCTTCATGGGGGACGGAGGGTCCTACGAGCAGTACTTC.

Points on this clonotype: It may be a read error: a sequence one base away is much more abundant. This rearrangement joins TRBV29-1 to TRBJ1-1; 10 nucleotides match TRBD1. CDR1 and CDR2 (germline): SQVTM, ANQGSEA. The CDR3 is made up of 12 amino acids. With 7 bases clipped from V and 5 bases from J, the junction kept 4 bases outside the gene matches. The CDR3 DNA sequence: TGCAGCGGAGGACAGGGGGAGACTGAAGCTTTCTTT. Its protein is CSGGQGETEAFF.

In this sample, this clonotype turned up a few times. The J gene is TRBJ2-7, the V gene TRBV27, with 10 bases identical to TRBD2. Germline V gene lookup returns CDR1 MNHEY and CDR2 SMNVEV (reference sequence). V was clipped by 10 bases and J by 1 base; unmatched bases: 7. The CDR3 is made up of 14 amino acids. The CDR3 loop is CATSLAGGSYEQYF. CDR3 nucleotide sequence: TGTGCCACCTCATTAGCGGGAGGTTCCTACGAGCAGTACTTC.

This clonotype appeared a single time. The chain couples TRBV5-6 to TRBJ1-2; a weak D match, TRBD1 (5 bases). From germline, CDR1 is SGHDT and CDR2 YYEEEE. This CDR3 is built from 12 residues. V lost 3 bases, J lost 8 bases, and 11 bases lay in between. CDR3 DNA: TGTGCCAGCAGCTACGGGGCGGTCGGCTACACCTTC. Its translation: CASSYGAVGYTF.

This chain connects TRBV5-1 to TRBJ1-4; the D is unclear. Germline V gene data show CDR1 as SGHRS and CDR2 as YFSETQ. The CDR3 loop spans 13 amino acids. V was shortened by 4 bases and J by 7 bases, with 11 bases between the two germline ends. CDR3 loop: CASSRGWSEKLFF. The CDR3 region has the DNA TGCGCCAGCAGCCGAGGGTGGAGTGAAAAACTGTTTTTT.

This clonotype was seen more than once but under ten times. The gene calls are TRBV5-1 and TRBJ1-1; D might be TRBD1 (5 bases). V lost 0 bases and J lost 1, with 16 bases in between. There are 17 residues in the CDR3. Germline CDR1 and CDR2: SGHRS and YFSETQ. The CDR3 DNA reads TGCGCCAGCAGCTTGGAAGGTGCGCACAGGAGGAACACTGAAGCTTTCTTT. It yields the protein CASSLEGAHRRNTEAFF.

The chain links TRBV20-1 to TRBJ1-2, with TRBD1 identical over 11 bases. CDR1 DFQATT and CDR2 SNEGSKA come from the germline V gene (reference sequence). This CDR3 spans 14 amino acids. V lost 4 bases, J lost 8 bases, and 9 bases stayed unmatched. CDR3 protein: CSAILWTGGIGYTF. The CDR3 DNA sequence: TGCAGTGCTATCCTCTGGACAGGGGGCATCGGCTACACCTTC.

The rearrangement uses TRBV6-5 and TRBJ2-3; 9 bases match TRBD1. V shed 8 bases and J 4 bases; nucleotides not matched to a gene: 7. CDR3 size: 14 residues. Germline CDR1 and CDR2: MNHEY and SVGAGI. CDR3 DNA sequence: TGTGCCAGCGCAAACAGGGGGCAGGCAGATACGCAGTATTTT. This codes for CASANRGQADTQYF.

The V call is TRBV5-6, the J call TRBJ1-2; D uncertain. Germline V CDR1 and CDR2: SGHDT, YYEEEE. V was pared by 2 bases and J by 2 bases, with 13 bases between. CDR3 length: 15 residues. In DNA form, the CDR3 reads TGTGCCAGCAGCTTACGACTCTTCGGGAACTATGGCTACACCTTC. This translates into CASSLRLFGNYGYTF.

This chain links TRBV20-1 with TRBJ1-1; D is unresolved. With 2 bases removed from V and 8 bases from J, the gap between germline ends came to 15 bases. Per the germline V gene, CDR1 is DFQATT and CDR2 is SNEGSKA (reference sequence). This CDR3 spans 13 amino acids. Here the CDR3 reads CSARKSGSVEAFF. The CDR3 DNA follows: TGCAGTGCTAGAAAGTCAGGATCCGTGGAAGCTTTCTTT.

This clonotype was seen many times. J is TRBJ2-3 and V is TRBV6-5; 8 bases fit TRBD2. The CDR3 is 14 amino acids. Per germline, CDR1 MNHEY and CDR2 SVGAGI. V shed 5 bases and J 4 bases; nucleotides not matched to a gene: 5. The CDR3 reads CASSPAGVADTQYF. The CDR3 DNA follows: TGTGCCAGCAGTCCAGCGGGGGTGGCAGATACGCAGTATTTT.

The rearrangement links TRBV27 to TRBJ2-7; D is uncertain. Between the trimmed V and J ends, which lost 2 bases and 2 bases, there was a span of 13 bases. This CDR3 is built from 15 residues. Germline CDR1 reads MNHEY; CDR2 reads SMNVEV (reference sequence). CDR3 in DNA: TGTGCCAGCAGTTTAGTCAGGATTTCCGCCTACGAGCAGTACTTC. Amino acid sequence: CASSLVRISAYEQYF.